This T cell receptor beta chain was captured in a study of human T cells and chemical hapten exposure. Study details: DPC (0.01%) was patch tested on the upper back and read at 6 days. The study's findings and limits: Sensitizing with DPC caused no change in TCRs above 1 in 1000 frequency.

The CDR3 is 17 amino acids. The germline V gene has CDR1 SGHTS and CDR2 YDEGEE. Unmatched junction bases numbered 7, after V lost 4 bases and J lost 0 bases. TCRdb independently ran MiXCR on the RACE reads; one entry per CDR3 protein. The sample includes about 140,000 distinct CDR3 sequences, 12% of them seen just once. The time point: patch test 2, 6 weeks after DPC sensitization. Treatment given: therapeutic diphenylcyclopropenone sensitization with weekly scalp DPC. This clonotype has at least ten counts. Its specificity is unknown. This sequence was found in a woman between 45 and 60 years old with alopecia areata. Some clones in this sample may be carry-over from other donors' samples. Sequencing used whole blood, obtained in connection with sensitization to the hapten diphenylcyclopropenone (DPC). The rearrangement links TRBV5-8 to TRBJ2-6; 7 bases match TRBD1. The CDR3 DNA is TGTGCCAGCAGCCTCCGGACAGGTCACTCTGGGGCCAACGTCCTGACTTTC. The encoded protein is CASSLRTGHSGANVLTF.